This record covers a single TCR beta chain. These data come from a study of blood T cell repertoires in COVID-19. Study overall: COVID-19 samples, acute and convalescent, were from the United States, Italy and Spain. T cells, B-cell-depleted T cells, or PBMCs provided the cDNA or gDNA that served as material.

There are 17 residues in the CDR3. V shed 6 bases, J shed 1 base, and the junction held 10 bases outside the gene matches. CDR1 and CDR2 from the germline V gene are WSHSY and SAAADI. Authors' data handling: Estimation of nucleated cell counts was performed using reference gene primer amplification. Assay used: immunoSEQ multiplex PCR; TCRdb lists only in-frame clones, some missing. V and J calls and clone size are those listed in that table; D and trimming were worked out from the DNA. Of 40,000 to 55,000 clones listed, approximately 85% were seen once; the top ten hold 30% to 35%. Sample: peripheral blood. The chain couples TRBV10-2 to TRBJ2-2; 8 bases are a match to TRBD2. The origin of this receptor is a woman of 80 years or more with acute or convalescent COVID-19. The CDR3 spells CASRPQVAGLNTGELFF. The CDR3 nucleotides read TGCGCCAGCAGACCCCAGGTAGCGGGACTGAACACCGGGGAGCTGTTTTTT.